Shown below are 17 T cell receptor beta chains from a single sample sequenced in a study of Graves' ophthalmopathy and Graves' hyperthyroidism. Amplification targeted the TCR beta CDR3 regions, with RNA transcripts as the source material. First-round RT-PCR used HTBI primers; second-round multiplex PCR followed. TCRdb re-analysed the multiplex PCR reads in MiXCR, keeping a single row per CDR3 protein. Here the sample spans 560,000 or so distinct CDR3 sequences, about 40% being singletons. The sample was peripheral blood or thyroid tissue (not recorded which). These receptors originate from an adult man with Graves' hyperthyroidism.

This clonotype was recorded at least ten times. The genes are TRBV5-5 and TRBJ1-5, with 10 bases that match TRBD1. Trimming removed 4 bases from V and 6 bases from J; junction bases left unmatched: 7. The germline CDR1 and CDR2 sequences are SGHKS and YYEKEE (reference sequence). This CDR3 comprises 15 residues. The CDR3, as DNA: TGTGCCAGCAGCAGGGGACAGGGGATAGTTCAGCCCCAGCATTTT. It encodes CASSRGQGIVQPQHF. Filled out from reference TRBV5-5 and TRBJ1-5, the complete variable domain reads DAGVTQSPTHLIKTRGQQVTLRCSPISGHKSVSWYQQVLGQGPQFIFQYYEKEERGRGNFPDRFSARQFPNYSSELNVNALLLGDSALYLCASSRGQGIVQPQHFGDGTRLSIL.

A few counts support this clonotype. The chain joins TRBV9 to TRBJ2-3; 8 bases map to TRBD1. The CDR3 totals 12 residues. The ends lost 0 bases at V and 15 bases at J; junction bases unmatched: 6. Germline V gene data show CDR1 as SGDLS and CDR2 as YYNGEE. CDR3 amino acids: CASSVGADRVYF. The CDR3 region has the DNA TGTGCCAGCAGCGTAGGCGCGGACAGGGTATATTTT.

This chain joins TRBV19 and TRBJ1-1, with a tentative D call TRBD1 (5 bases). The ends were cut back, 5 bases at V and 0 bases at J, with 10 bases in the middle. CDR1 is LNHDA, CDR2 SQIVND, per germline (reference sequence). CDR3 length: 14 amino acids. For the CDR3, the DNA is TGTGCCAGTAGTCCATGGGGGGTGAACACTGAAGCTTTCTTT. This codes for CASSPWGVNTEAFF.

This clonotype has a count of ten or more. The rearrangement joins TRBV7-2 to TRBJ2-7, with D tentatively TRBD2 (6 bases). CDR1 is SGHTA and CDR2 is FQGNSA in the germline V gene. The CDR3 extends over 15 amino acids. Trimming left V 1 base short and J 3 bases short, with 13 bases between. The CDR3 coding sequence is TGTGCCAGCAGCTTAGGCGGGACTCCGTTCTACGAGCAGTACTTC. It translates to CASSLGGTPFYEQYF.

This clonotype was recorded many times. This chain connects TRBV11-2 to TRBJ2-2; D call uncertain. CDR3 size: 13 residues. Deletions cut 3 bases from V and 8 bases from J, with 10 bases between. CDR1 SGHAT and CDR2 FQNNGV come from the germline V gene. The CDR3 sequence: CASSLLRAGELFF. DNA for the CDR3: TGTGCCAGCAGCTTGCTACGGGCGGGGGAGCTGTTTTTT.

As for this clonotype: The CDR3 does not end in the conserved phenylalanine or tryptophan, so this is likely a read error. It is unclear where the CDR3 begins or ends on the DNA, so no DNA is shown, and the CDR3 is as TCRdb lists it. The V call is TRBV6-5, the J call TRBJ2-7; the table calls TRBD2, which could not be checked here. Germline V gene data show CDR1 as MNHEY and CDR2 as SVGAGI. The CDR3 sequence runs 11 residues, both termini included. The CDR3 sequence: CASRSGTSGYY.

This clonotype has at least ten counts. The chain uses TRBV5-1 and TRBJ1-3; D is unresolved. The germline gives CDR1 SGHRS, CDR2 YFSETQ. CDR3 size: 15 residues. Trimming removed 5 bases from V and 0 bases from J, with 12 bases in between. The CDR3 DNA reads as TGCGCCAGCAGTCCGAGGGATAGCTCTGGAAACACCATATATTTT. Amino acid sequence: CASSPRDSSGNTIYF.

The rearrangement uses TRBV2 and TRBJ1-2; D may be TRBD1 (6 bases). The CDR3 contains 10 residues. V lost 11 bases to trimming and J lost 8 bases, with 12 bases between them. Germline V CDR1 and CDR2: SNHLY, FYNNEI. CDR3: CARGGGGYTF. Here the CDR3 DNA reads TGTGCCCGAGGCGGGGGCGGCTACACCTTC.

The chain recombines TRBV10-3 with TRBJ1-2, with TRBD1 identical over 7 bases. There are 14 residues in the CDR3. CDR1 is ENHRY, CDR2 SYGVKD, per germline. V lost 3 bases to trimming and J lost 0 bases; unmatched junction nucleotides: 1. CDR3 nucleotide sequence: TGTGCCATCAGTGAAGGGACAGCTAACTATGGCTACACCTTC. It is translated as CAISEGTANYGYTF.

This clonotype appeared once. The chain uses TRBV24-1 and TRBJ2-7; 9 positions agree with TRBD1. Per the germline V gene, CDR1 is KGHDR and CDR2 is SFDVKD. CDR3 length: 15 residues. With V trimmed by 11 bases and J by 7 bases, 17 bases remained unmatched. This CDR3 is CAISPRDRADHEQYF. CDR3 nucleotide sequence: TGTGCCATCAGCCCCCGGGACAGGGCCGACCATGAGCAGTACTTC.

This clonotype has a handful of counts. The chain couples TRBV29-1 to TRBJ2-3; D unresolved. Trimming removed 0 bases at V and 2 bases at J, with 9 bases between. The CDR3 spans 14 residues. Looked up from germline, CDR1 is SQVTM and CDR2 is ANQGSEA. The CDR3 DNA reads as TGCAGCGTTGAAGATTTTCGGACCACAGATACGCAGTATTTT. Its protein product is CSVEDFRTTDTQYF.

The chain links TRBV30 to TRBJ2-7; 14 bases are a match to TRBD2. Germline V gene lookup returns CDR1 GTSNPN and CDR2 SVGIG (reference sequence). V lost 5 bases to trimming and J lost 4 bases; unmatched junction nucleotides: 7. The CDR3 consists of 15 residues. CDR3 residues: CAWAGTSGSAYEQYF. DNA for the CDR3: TGTGCCTGGGCTGGGACTAGCGGGAGTGCGTACGAGCAGTACTTC.

This clonotype was counted at least ten times. The chain couples TRBV5-1 to TRBJ1-1; D gene uncertain. CDR1 SGHRS and CDR2 YFSETQ come from the germline V gene. Between the trimmed V and J ends, which lost 0 bases and 1 base, there was a span of 4 bases. This CDR3 spans 13 amino acids. CDR3 in DNA: TGCGCCAGCAGCTTGGACAGGAACACTGAAGCTTTCTTT. Its protein is CASSLDRNTEAFF.

The chain combines TRBV6-1 with TRBJ1-2, with 9 bases that match TRBD1. Germline CDR1 is MNHNS and CDR2 is SASEGT. There are 14 residues in the CDR3. Trimming removed 2 bases from V and 2 bases from J; junction bases left unmatched: 0. The CDR3 sequence: CASSETGGNYGYTF. The CDR3, as DNA: TGTGCCAGCAGTGAAACAGGGGGCAACTATGGCTACACCTTC.

This clonotype was recorded a few times. The V gene is TRBV28, the J gene TRBJ1-5; no clear D gene. The V gene's germline CDR1 is MDHEN and CDR2 SYDVKM. This CDR3 has 12 residues. The V gene lost 0 bases and the J gene lost 4 bases, with 1 base spanning the gap. CDR3 loop: CASSLWNQPQHF. The CDR3 DNA reads as TGTGCCAGCAGTTTATGGAATCAGCCCCAGCATTTT.

This clonotype has just a few counts. This sequence joins TRBV15 and TRBJ2-2, with D perhaps assigned TRBD1 or TRBD2 (5 bases each). This CDR3 spans 15 amino acids. The germline gives CDR1 LNHNV, CDR2 YYDKDF (reference sequence). The V end was cut by 0 bases, the J end by 6 bases, with 11 bases between. CDR3 in amino acids: CATSREGVWSGELFF. The CDR3 region has the DNA TGTGCCACCAGCAGAGAGGGGGTATGGTCCGGGGAGCTGTTTTTT.

The gene calls are TRBV29-1 and TRBJ1-1; D is perhaps TRBD1 (5 bases). V lost 7 bases and J lost 1, with 16 bases in between. The CDR3 covers 14 residues. Germline-derived CDR1 and CDR2 are SQVTM and ANQGSEA. The CDR3 DNA is TGCAGCGGGACAATGACAGAGTCGAACACTGAAGCTTTCTTT. Its translation is CSGTMTESNTEAFF.